This TCR beta chain was identified during a study of blood T cell repertoires in COVID-19. Method: immunoSEQ multiplex PCR; TCRdb's copy keeps in-frame clones and lacks some. The table includes more than 200,000 clones, approximately 80% detected once. This TCR was sampled from a woman aged 80 or over with acute or convalescent COVID-19. Sequencing was carried out using peripheral blood.

The CDR3 DNA is TGTGCCAGCAGATCTCAAACAGAATCTGGAAACACCATATATTTT. It encodes CASRSQTESGNTIYF. The rearrangement uses TRBV28 and TRBJ1-3; D gene unclear. Trimming left V 6 bases short and J 1 base short, with 13 bases between. This CDR3 has 15 residues. Germline-derived CDR1 and CDR2 are MDHEN and SYDVKM.